The T cell receptor beta chain described here comes from a study of blood T cells in healthy people across ages. CDR3 length: 15 residues. The junction had 11 bases not matched to a gene; V was cut back by 5 bases and J by 8 bases. CDR1 MDHEN and CDR2 SYDVKM come from the germline V gene. Per-sample PBMC isolation yielded at least 7 million cells. The authors ran a second PCR of roughly 6 to 12 cycles using a sample-barcoded 5' primer and a J-beta primer mix. MiXCR, applied by TCRdb to the 5' RACE reads, yields one record per CDR3 protein. Among 780,000 or so distinct CDR3 sequences listed, 20% to 25% were seen once. The sample was also linked to a second study, of T cells of mothers and their children. That paper states: For the second PCR, the M1S primer put in sample barcodes and 2-4 random nucleotides.

The sequenced sample consisted of blood. The rearrangement uses TRBV28 and TRBJ2-4; 8 nucleotides agree with TRBD2. The sequence derives from a boy aged 5-17 years in good health. CDR3 residues: CASSRPGLDLHIQYF. Written as DNA, the CDR3 is TGTGCCAGCAGTCGGCCGGGACTAGATTTACACATTCAGTACTTC.